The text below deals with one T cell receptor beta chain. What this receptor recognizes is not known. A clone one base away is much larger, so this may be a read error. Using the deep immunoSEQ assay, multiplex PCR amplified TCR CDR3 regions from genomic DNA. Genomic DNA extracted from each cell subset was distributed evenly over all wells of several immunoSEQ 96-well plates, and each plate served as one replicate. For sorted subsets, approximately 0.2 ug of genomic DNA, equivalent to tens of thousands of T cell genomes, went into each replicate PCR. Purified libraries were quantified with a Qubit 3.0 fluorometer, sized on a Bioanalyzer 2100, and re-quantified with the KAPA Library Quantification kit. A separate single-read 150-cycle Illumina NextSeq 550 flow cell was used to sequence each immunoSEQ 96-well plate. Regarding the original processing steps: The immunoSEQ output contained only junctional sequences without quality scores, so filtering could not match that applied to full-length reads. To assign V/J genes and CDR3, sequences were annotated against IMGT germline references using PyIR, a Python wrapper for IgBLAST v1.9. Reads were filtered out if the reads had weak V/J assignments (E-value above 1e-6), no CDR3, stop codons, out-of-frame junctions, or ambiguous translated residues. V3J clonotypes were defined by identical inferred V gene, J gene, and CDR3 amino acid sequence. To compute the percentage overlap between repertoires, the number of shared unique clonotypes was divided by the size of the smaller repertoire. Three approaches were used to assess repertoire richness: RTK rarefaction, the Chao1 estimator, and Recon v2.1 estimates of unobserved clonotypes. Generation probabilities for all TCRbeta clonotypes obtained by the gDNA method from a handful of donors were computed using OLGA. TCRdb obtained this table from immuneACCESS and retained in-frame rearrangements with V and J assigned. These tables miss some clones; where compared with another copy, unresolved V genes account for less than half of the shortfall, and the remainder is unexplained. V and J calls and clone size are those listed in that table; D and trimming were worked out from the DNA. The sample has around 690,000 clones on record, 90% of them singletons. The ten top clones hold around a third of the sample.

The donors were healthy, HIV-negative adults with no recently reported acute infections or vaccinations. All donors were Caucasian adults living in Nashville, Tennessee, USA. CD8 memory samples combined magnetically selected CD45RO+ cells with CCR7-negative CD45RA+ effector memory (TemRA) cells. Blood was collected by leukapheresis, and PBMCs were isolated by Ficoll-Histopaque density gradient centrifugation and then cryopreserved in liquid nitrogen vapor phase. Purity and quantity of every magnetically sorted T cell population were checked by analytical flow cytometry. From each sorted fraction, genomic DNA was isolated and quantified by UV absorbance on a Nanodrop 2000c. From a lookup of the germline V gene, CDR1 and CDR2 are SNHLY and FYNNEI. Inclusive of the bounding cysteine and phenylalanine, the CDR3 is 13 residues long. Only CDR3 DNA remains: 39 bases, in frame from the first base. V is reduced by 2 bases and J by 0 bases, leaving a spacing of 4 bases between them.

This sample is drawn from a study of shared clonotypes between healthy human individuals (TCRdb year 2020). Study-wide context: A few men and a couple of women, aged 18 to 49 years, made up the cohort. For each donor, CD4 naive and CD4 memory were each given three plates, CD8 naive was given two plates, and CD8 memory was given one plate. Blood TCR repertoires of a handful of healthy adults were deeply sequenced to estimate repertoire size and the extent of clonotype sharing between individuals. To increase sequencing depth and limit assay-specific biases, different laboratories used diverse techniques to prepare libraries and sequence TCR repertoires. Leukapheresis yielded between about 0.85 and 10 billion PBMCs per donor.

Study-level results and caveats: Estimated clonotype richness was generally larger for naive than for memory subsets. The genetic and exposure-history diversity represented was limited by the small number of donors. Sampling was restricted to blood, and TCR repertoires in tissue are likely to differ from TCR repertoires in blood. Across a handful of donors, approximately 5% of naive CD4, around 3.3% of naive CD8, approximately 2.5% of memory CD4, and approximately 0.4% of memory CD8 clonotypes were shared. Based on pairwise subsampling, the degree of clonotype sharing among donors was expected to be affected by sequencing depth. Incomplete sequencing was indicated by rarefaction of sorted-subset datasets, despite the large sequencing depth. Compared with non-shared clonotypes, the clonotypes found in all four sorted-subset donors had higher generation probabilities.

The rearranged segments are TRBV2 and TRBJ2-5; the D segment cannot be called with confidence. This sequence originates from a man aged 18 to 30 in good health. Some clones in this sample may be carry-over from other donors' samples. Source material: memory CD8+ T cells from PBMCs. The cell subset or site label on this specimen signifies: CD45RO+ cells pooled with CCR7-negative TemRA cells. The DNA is TGTGCCAGCAGTGAAAGGTACCAAGAGACCCAGTACTTC. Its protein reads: CASSERYQETQYF.